The 14 T cell receptor beta chains presented below share a single source sample, sequenced in a study of shared clonotypes between healthy human individuals. Naivety among CD8 cells was defined by CD45RO negativity and positive CCR7 selection, thereby excluding terminally differentiated effector memory CD45RA+ cells. Here immunoSEQ multiplex PCR was the method, and the copy in TCRdb shows in-frame clones only, minus some. In the table there are roughly 1,800,000 clones, about 94% of which are singletons. What was sequenced was naive CD8+ T cells sorted from blood. The receptors were gathered from a man in his late teens or twenties in good health.

The CDR3 nucleotides read TGTGCCAGCAACCTCTTTCCCGAGGGACCTGAAGCTTTCTTT. Protein: CASNLFPEGPEAFF. This rearrangement joins TRBV6-5 to TRBJ1-1, with D perhaps TRBD1 (5 bases). V was clipped by 7 bases and J by 6 bases, with 18 bases between them. The germline CDR1 and CDR2 sequences are MNHEY and SVGAGI. The CDR3 is 14 residues long.

This chain joins TRBV10-2 and TRBJ2-7; D not certain. Trimming took off 3 bases at V and 2 bases at J, with 14 bases between the two ends. The CDR3 consists of 15 residues. CDR1 is WSHSY, CDR2 SAAADI, per germline. DNA for the CDR3: TGCGCCAGCAGTGAACTTCTACAAGGACCCTACGAGCAGTACTTC. Its protein product is CASSELLQGPYEQYF.

For this clone: Other DNA sequences within the sample encode an identical CDR3. The chain carries TRBV7-9 and TRBJ2-3; 9 bases are shared with TRBD2. The CDR3 totals 16 residues. The germline V gene encodes CDR1 SEHNR and CDR2 FQNEAQ (reference sequence). V lost 2 bases and J lost 4; bases outside the gene matches: 7. In DNA form, the CDR3 reads TGTGCCAGCAGCTTACTTGCGGGGGGGCCCCCAGATACGCAGTATTTT. Its protein product is CASSLLAGGPPDTQYF.

V and J are TRBV7-6 and TRBJ2-1; TRBD2 matches at 7 bases. This CDR3 contains 14 residues. The J segment lost 2 bases and the V segment lost 6 bases, leaving 4 bases of the junction unmatched. In germline, CDR1 is SGHVS, CDR2 FNYEAQ. CDR3 DNA: TGTGCCAGCAGTCCGGCGGGAGCCTACAATGAGCAGTTCTTC. Translation gives CASSPAGAYNEQFF.

The chain uses TRBV13 and TRBJ2-3; the D is unclear. Germline V CDR1 and CDR2: PRHDT, FYEKMQ (reference sequence). The V gene lost 5 bases and the J gene lost 5 bases, with 8 bases spanning the gap. The CDR3 sequence is 12 residues long. This CDR3 reads CASSLIQDTQYF. The CDR3 DNA reads TGTGCCAGCAGCCTAATACAAGATACGCAGTATTTT.

About this clone itself: The same CDR3 is also encoded by other DNA sequences in this sample. This rearrangement joins TRBV5-8 to TRBJ2-7, with a tentative D call TRBD1 (6 bases). The CDR3 runs 13 residues. The germline CDR1 and CDR2 sequences are SGHTS and YDEGEE. Trimming stripped 0 bases from V and 2 bases from J, with 6 bases between. CDR3 nucleotide sequence: TGTGCCAGCAGCTTGGAGGGGGCCTACGAGCAGTACTTC. It specifies CASSLEGAYEQYF.

This clone was recorded only once. This rearrangement joins TRBV27 to TRBJ2-7; 8 bases fit TRBD2. The CDR3 sequence is 15 residues long. The V and J ends lost 5 bases and 3 bases, in that order; junction bases with no gene match: 9. Germline V gene lookup returns CDR1 MNHEY and CDR2 SMNVEV (reference sequence). The CDR3 DNA follows: TGTGCCAGCAGTCCAGGGACTAGTCGGGTCTACGAGCAGTACTTC. Protein product: CASSPGTSRVYEQYF.

V gene TRBV28 combines with J gene TRBJ2-7; the match to TRBD1 covers 11 bases. The ends lost 5 bases at V and 6 bases at J; junction bases unmatched: 3. Per the germline V gene, CDR1 is MDHEN and CDR2 is SYDVKM. The CDR3 covers 13 residues. CDR3 residues: CASSRTGGSEQYF. DNA for the CDR3: TGTGCCAGCAGTAGGACAGGGGGCAGCGAGCAGTACTTC.

This clone came up a few times. The sample has other DNA sequences that encode this CDR3 too. V usage is TRBV27 and J usage is TRBJ1-6; D not certain. From germline, CDR1 is MNHEY and CDR2 SMNVEV (reference sequence). V lost 5 bases and J 7 bases, leaving 6 bases between the germline ends. The CDR3 extends over 12 amino acids. The CDR3 DNA reads TGTGCCAGCAGTCCCCTGAATTCACCCCTCCACTTT. Protein sequence: CASSPLNSPLHF.

Remarks on this clone: Other DNA sequences in the sample encode the same CDR3. This sequence joins TRBV28 and TRBJ2-1; D is unclear. The CDR3 spans 12 residues. Trimming took off 3 bases at V and 4 bases at J, with 4 bases between the two ends. Germline CDR1 reads MDHEN; CDR2 reads SYDVKM. CDR3 region: CASSLAYNEQFF. CDR3 in DNA: TGTGCCAGCAGTTTGGCATACAATGAGCAGTTCTTC.

This clone was recorded many times. The same CDR3 also results from other DNA sequences found in this sample. J is TRBJ2-5 and V is TRBV18, with D unresolved. V was cut by 2 bases and J by 4 bases, with 11 bases left in between. This CDR3 is 14 amino acids long. Germline lookup yields CDR1 KGHSH and CDR2 LQKENI. This CDR3 reads CASSPDLLRETQYF. The DNA for the CDR3 is TGTGCCAGCTCACCAGACTTGTTGCGAGAGACCCAGTACTTC.

CDR3 residues: CASSQAWGDTEAFF. CDR3 DNA sequence: TGTGCCAGCAGCCAAGCGTGGGGTGACACTGAAGCTTTCTTT. The chain recombines TRBV14 with TRBJ1-1; D not certain. Germline values: CDR1 SGHDN, CDR2 FVKESK. Trimming stripped 1 base from V and 3 bases from J, with 9 bases between. This CDR3 comprises 14 residues. The whole variable domain, remainder taken from reference TRBV14 and TRBJ1-1, is EAGVTQFPSHSVIEKGQTVTLRCDPISGHDNLYWYRRVMGKEIKFLLHFVKESKQDESGMPNNRFLAERTGGTYSTLKVQPAELEDSGVYFCASSQAWGDTEAFFGQGTRLTVV.

V is TRBV2 and J is TRBJ2-7; D assignment may be TRBD1 or TRBD2 (5 bases each). Germline V gene sequence: CDR1 SNHLY, CDR2 FYNNEI. V lost 4 bases and J lost 3, with 19 bases in between. The CDR3 has 16 amino acids. This CDR3 is CASSVGDEGVSYEQYF. The CDR3 DNA reads TGTGCCAGCAGTGTTGGGGACGAGGGTGTGAGCTACGAGCAGTACTTC.

V usage is TRBV7-9 and J usage is TRBJ2-2; D is perhaps TRBD1 or TRBD2 (5 bases each). Germline V gene data show CDR1 as SEHNR and CDR2 as FQNEAQ (reference sequence). CDR3 size: 15 residues. V lost 2 bases to trimming and J lost 4 bases, with 11 bases between them. The CDR3 coding sequence is TGTGCCAGCAGCTTATTTTCAGGGAGCACCGGGGAGCTGTTTTTT. This codes for CASSLFSGSTGELFF.